The clone carrying this T cell receptor (beta chain) was picked up many times. The antigen remains unidentified. Germline lookup yields CDR1 SEHNR and CDR2 FQNEAQ (reference sequence). Trimming took 0 bases from V and 3 from J, leaving 6 bases between them. The CDR3 has 14 amino acids. This record belongs to a study of T cell repertoires in cytomegalovirus infection. Study outcomes and limitations: Ex vivo, HLA-C-restricted CMV-specific TCR beta clonotypes prevailed over the rest of the response.

TCRdb re-derived calls from the reads in MiXCR, one entry per CDR3 protein. The data contain just under 300,000 distinct CDR3 sequences, 8% to 10% of them seen just once; the ten biggest clones take up approximately 2.3%. The rearrangement joins TRBV7-9 to TRBJ2-1; possibly TRBD2 for D (6 bases). Sequencing was carried out using PBMCs. This TCR derives from a human donor in good health (CMV status not recorded). Some clones in this sample may be carry-over from other donors' samples. The CDR3 sequence: CASSLAGGYNEQFF. For the CDR3, the DNA is TGTGCCAGCAGCTTAGCGGGGGGCTACAATGAGCAGTTCTTC.